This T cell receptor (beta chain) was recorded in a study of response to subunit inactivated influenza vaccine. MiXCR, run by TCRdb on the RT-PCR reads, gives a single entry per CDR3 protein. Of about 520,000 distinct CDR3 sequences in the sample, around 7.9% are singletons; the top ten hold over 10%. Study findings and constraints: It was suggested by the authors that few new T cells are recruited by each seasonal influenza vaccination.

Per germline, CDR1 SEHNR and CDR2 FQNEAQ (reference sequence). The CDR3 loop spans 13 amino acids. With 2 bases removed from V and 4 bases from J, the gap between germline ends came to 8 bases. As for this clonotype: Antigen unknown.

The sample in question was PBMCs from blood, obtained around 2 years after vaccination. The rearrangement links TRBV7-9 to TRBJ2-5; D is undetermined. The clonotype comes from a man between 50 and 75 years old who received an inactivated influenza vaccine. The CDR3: CASSLTRGETQYF. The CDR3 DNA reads TGTGCCAGCAGCTTAACCAGAGGAGAGACCCAGTACTTC.